These T cell receptor beta chains were read from a single sample in a study of blood T cells in healthy people across ages. TCRdb processed the 5' RACE reads anew with MiXCR; each CDR3 protein has one entry. There are over a million distinct CDR3 sequences in the sample; roughly 40% occur only once, and 6.5% to 10% lies in the top ten. The sequenced sample consisted of blood. Receptor source: a woman aged 18-29 years in good health. Each CDR3 is given with its conserved first and last residue. The order of the fields is J gene, D gene, V gene, clone size, CDR3 protein. The D gene is left open where the match is weak. Size is stated for part of the rows, as once, few or many counts, or as a class when the clone is expanded.

j_gene: TRBJ1-6
d_gene: .
v_gene: TRBV28
abundance: few
CDR3aa: CASSGGTRANSPLHF

j_gene: TRBJ1-4
d_gene: .
v_gene: TRBV6-6
abundance: few
CDR3aa: CASSDRRGEKLFF

j_gene: TRBJ2-7
d_gene: TRBD1
v_gene: TRBV28
abundance: .
CDR3aa: CASTVTGTGKVVEQYF

j_gene: TRBJ1-3
d_gene: .
v_gene: TRBV10-3
abundance: .
CDR3aa: CAITNGVSGNTIYF

j_gene: TRBJ2-7
d_gene: .
v_gene: TRBV5-1
abundance: many
CDR3aa: CASSLTPSGYYEQYF

j_gene: TRBJ2-1
d_gene: TRBD1
v_gene: TRBV2
abundance: .
CDR3aa: CASSEELVRTGEFF

j_gene: TRBJ2-3
d_gene: .
v_gene: TRBV9
abundance: few
CDR3aa: CASSVSPSGSTDTQYF

j_gene: TRBJ2-5
d_gene: TRBD1
v_gene: TRBV10-3
abundance: few
CDR3aa: CAISESQQGAGETQYF

j_gene: TRBJ1-1
d_gene: .
v_gene: TRBV2
abundance: .
CDR3aa: CASSEAQTGLTKNTEAFF

j_gene: TRBJ1-2
d_gene: .
v_gene: TRBV20-1
abundance: .
CDR3aa: CSANWAAGGYTF

j_gene: TRBJ2-7
d_gene: TRBD1
v_gene: TRBV27
abundance: .
CDR3aa: CVSSLSGGRLSSYEQYF

j_gene: TRBJ2-3
d_gene: .
v_gene: TRBV6-5
abundance: .
CDR3aa: CASSYASPWRVPGTDTQYF

j_gene: TRBJ2-1
d_gene: TRBD2
v_gene: TRBV3-1
abundance: .
CDR3aa: CASSHWRREEYEQFF

j_gene: TRBJ2-5
d_gene: .
v_gene: TRBV6-5
abundance: .
CDR3aa: CASSYGTHAEETQYF

j_gene: TRBJ1-1
d_gene: .
v_gene: TRBV3-1
abundance: .
CDR3aa: CASSQFRGTEAFF

j_gene: TRBJ2-1
d_gene: .
v_gene: TRBV6-6
abundance: .
CDR3aa: CASSSNPSSYNEQFF

j_gene: TRBJ2-1
d_gene: TRBD2
v_gene: TRBV20-1
abundance: .
CDR3aa: CSARVASGRNEQFF

j_gene: TRBJ2-1
d_gene: TRBD1
v_gene: TRBV7-2
abundance: .
CDR3aa: CASNLGPLGTGGRRQFF

j_gene: TRBJ2-7
d_gene: .
v_gene: TRBV2
abundance: few
CDR3aa: CASSPDSDLYEQYF

j_gene: TRBJ1-2
d_gene: TRBD1
v_gene: TRBV10-1
abundance: .
CDR3aa: CASSDRGGYGYIF

j_gene: TRBJ2-1
d_gene: .
v_gene: TRBV29-1
abundance: many
CDR3aa: CSVGKHSGQSTSSYNEQFF

j_gene: TRBJ2-3
d_gene: .
v_gene: TRBV21-1
abundance: .
CDR3aa: CASSKGGTSLTDTQYF

j_gene: TRBJ1-1
d_gene: .
v_gene: TRBV12-3/TRBV12-4
abundance: .
CDR3aa: CASSFGREGTEAFF

j_gene: TRBJ1-1
d_gene: .
v_gene: TRBV5-1
abundance: once
CDR3aa: CASSLGQLLQGDEAFF

j_gene: TRBJ2-7
d_gene: TRBD2
v_gene: TRBV7-2
abundance: few
CDR3aa: CASERGGPYEQYF

j_gene: TRBJ1-1
d_gene: TRBD1
v_gene: TRBV5-1
abundance: .
CDR3aa: CASSTQGAGTEAFF

j_gene: TRBJ2-5
d_gene: TRBD2
v_gene: TRBV12-3/TRBV12-4
abundance: few
CDR3aa: CASSLDWGGNEQYF

j_gene: TRBJ2-7
d_gene: .
v_gene: TRBV10-3
abundance: few
CDR3aa: CAITEGYEQYF

j_gene: TRBJ2-6
d_gene: .
v_gene: TRBV9
abundance: .
CDR3aa: CASSVERGSRANVLTF

j_gene: TRBJ1-5
d_gene: .
v_gene: TRBV20-1
abundance: .
CDR3aa: CSAEDTHSNQPQHF

j_gene: TRBJ1-5
d_gene: .
v_gene: TRBV20-1
abundance: .
CDR3aa: CSAPGGGSQPQHF

j_gene: TRBJ2-3
d_gene: .
v_gene: TRBV7-9
abundance: .
CDR3aa: CASSLADRARGDTQYF

j_gene: TRBJ2-7
d_gene: .
v_gene: TRBV3-1
abundance: .
CDR3aa: CASSSPGASNEQYF

j_gene: TRBJ2-3
d_gene: .
v_gene: TRBV24-1
abundance: few
CDR3aa: CAITSGTHTDTQYF

j_gene: .
d_gene: .
v_gene: TRBV7-2
abundance: .
CDR3aa: CASSLGSGRTYNEQYF

j_gene: .
d_gene: .
v_gene: TRBV29-1
abundance: .
CDR3aa: CSVIIEIPPYEQYF

j_gene: TRBJ2-1
d_gene: TRBD2
v_gene: TRBV5-1
abundance: .
CDR3aa: CVSSPLTSGSRASYNEQFF

j_gene: TRBJ2-7
d_gene: .
v_gene: TRBV29-1
abundance: few
CDR3aa: CSASVGARVYEQYF

j_gene: TRBJ2-1
d_gene: TRBD1
v_gene: TRBV7-3
abundance: once
CDR3aa: CASNLMATGTGGNEQFF

j_gene: TRBJ2-7
d_gene: .
v_gene: TRBV4-1
abundance: few
CDR3aa: CASSPAINHEQYF

j_gene: TRBJ1-5
d_gene: TRBD1
v_gene: TRBV4-1
abundance: .
CDR3aa: CASSAQGENQPQHF

j_gene: TRBJ2-5
d_gene: .
v_gene: TRBV20-1
abundance: .
CDR3aa: CSACREEQYF

j_gene: TRBJ2-1
d_gene: TRBD2
v_gene: TRBV29-1
abundance: .
CDR3aa: CSAPTSGGSYNEQFF

j_gene: .
d_gene: .
v_gene: TRBV7-2
abundance: .
CDR3aa: CASSLGHSYNEQYF

j_gene: TRBJ2-7
d_gene: TRBD2
v_gene: TRBV5-5
abundance: .
CDR3aa: CASSLAASGIGEQYF

j_gene: TRBJ2-1
d_gene: .
v_gene: TRBV15
abundance: few
CDR3aa: CATSRDPAKYSEQFF

j_gene: TRBJ2-7
d_gene: TRBD2
v_gene: TRBV5-1
abundance: few
CDR3aa: CASSWTSDLSYEQYF

j_gene: TRBJ2-7
d_gene: .
v_gene: TRBV6-5
abundance: many
CDR3aa: CASSYEGSYEQYF

j_gene: TRBJ1-2
d_gene: TRBD1
v_gene: TRBV7-9
abundance: .
CDR3aa: CASSVGGTGVFGYTF

j_gene: TRBJ2-1
d_gene: .
v_gene: TRBV12-3/TRBV12-4
abundance: .
CDR3aa: CASSVTGTLNEQFF

j_gene: TRBJ1-5
d_gene: .
v_gene: TRBV5-1
abundance: .
CDR3aa: CASSEGSRLSNQPQHF

j_gene: TRBJ2-2
d_gene: .
v_gene: TRBV5-1
abundance: .
CDR3aa: CASSITTNTGELFF

j_gene: TRBJ2-3
d_gene: TRBD2
v_gene: TRBV27
abundance: .
CDR3aa: CASSLLLAVSTDTQYF

j_gene: TRBJ2-1
d_gene: .
v_gene: TRBV7-2
abundance: many
CDR3aa: CASSLAGGPYNEQFF

j_gene: TRBJ1-5
d_gene: .
v_gene: TRBV18
abundance: .
CDR3aa: CASSAGVGQPQHF

j_gene: TRBJ2-1
d_gene: TRBD1
v_gene: TRBV20-1
abundance: few
CDR3aa: CSAGTGGSYNEQFF

j_gene: TRBJ1-5
d_gene: .
v_gene: TRBV20-1
abundance: .
CDR3aa: CSASGGQGGQPQHF

j_gene: TRBJ2-1
d_gene: .
v_gene: TRBV24-1
abundance: .
CDR3aa: CATSDPRLGGNEQFF

j_gene: TRBJ1-2
d_gene: TRBD1
v_gene: TRBV30
abundance: .
CDR3aa: CAWVDRGNYTF

j_gene: TRBJ1-1
d_gene: TRBD1
v_gene: TRBV6-6
abundance: few
CDR3aa: CASSYGDRARTEAFF